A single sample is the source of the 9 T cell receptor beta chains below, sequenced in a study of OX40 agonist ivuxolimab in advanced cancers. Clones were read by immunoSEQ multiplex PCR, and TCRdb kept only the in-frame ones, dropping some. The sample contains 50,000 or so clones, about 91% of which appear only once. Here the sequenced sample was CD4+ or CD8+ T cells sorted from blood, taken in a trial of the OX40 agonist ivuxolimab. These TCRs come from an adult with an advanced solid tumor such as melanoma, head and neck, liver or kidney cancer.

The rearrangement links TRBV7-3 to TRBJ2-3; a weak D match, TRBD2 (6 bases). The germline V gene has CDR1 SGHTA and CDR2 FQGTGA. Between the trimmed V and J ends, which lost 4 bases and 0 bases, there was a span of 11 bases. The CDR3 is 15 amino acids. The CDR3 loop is CASSWGGTSTDTQYF. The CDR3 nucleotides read TGTGCCAGCAGCTGGGGCGGGACTAGCACAGATACGCAGTATTTT.

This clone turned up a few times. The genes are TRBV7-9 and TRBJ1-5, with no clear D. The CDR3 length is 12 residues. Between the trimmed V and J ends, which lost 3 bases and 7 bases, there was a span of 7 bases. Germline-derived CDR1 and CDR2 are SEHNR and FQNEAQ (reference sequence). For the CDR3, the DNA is TGTGCCAGCAGCTTCCCATCCCAGCCCCAGCATTTT. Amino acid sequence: CASSFPSQPQHF.

The CDR3 DNA is TGTGCCAGCAGCTCCCCCCAGGGGATAGTTCGCGTCTACGAGCAGTACTTC. Protein sequence: CASSSPQGIVRVYEQYF. V usage is TRBV5-5 and J usage is TRBJ2-7, with TRBD1 as a possible D gene (6 bases). Germline loops: CDR1 SGHKS, CDR2 YYEKEE (reference sequence). The CDR3 is 17 amino acids. V shed 3 bases and J shed 3 bases, with 22 bases lying between them.

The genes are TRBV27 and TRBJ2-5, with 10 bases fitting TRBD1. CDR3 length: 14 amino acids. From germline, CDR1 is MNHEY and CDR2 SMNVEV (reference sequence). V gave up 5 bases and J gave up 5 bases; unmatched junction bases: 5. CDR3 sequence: CASSGQGVWETQYF. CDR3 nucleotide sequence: TGTGCCAGCAGTGGACAGGGGGTTTGGGAGACCCAGTACTTC.

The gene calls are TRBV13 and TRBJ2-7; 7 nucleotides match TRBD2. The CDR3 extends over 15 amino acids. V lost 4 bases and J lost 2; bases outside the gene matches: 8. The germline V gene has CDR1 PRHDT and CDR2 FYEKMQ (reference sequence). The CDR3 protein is CASSSGGRAAYEQYF. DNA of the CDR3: TGTGCCAGCAGCTCAGGAGGGAGGGCCGCCTACGAGCAGTACTTC.

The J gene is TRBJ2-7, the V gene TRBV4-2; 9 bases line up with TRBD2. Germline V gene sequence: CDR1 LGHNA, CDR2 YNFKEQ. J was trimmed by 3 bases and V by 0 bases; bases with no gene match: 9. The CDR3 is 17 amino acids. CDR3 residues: CASSQELRTSALYEQYF. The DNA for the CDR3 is TGTGCCAGCAGCCAAGAACTAAGGACTAGCGCCCTCTACGAGCAGTACTTC.

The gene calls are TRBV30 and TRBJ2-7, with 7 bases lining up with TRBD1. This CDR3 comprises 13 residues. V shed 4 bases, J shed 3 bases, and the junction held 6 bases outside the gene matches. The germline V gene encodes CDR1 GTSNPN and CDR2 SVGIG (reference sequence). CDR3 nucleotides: TGTGCCTGGACCTCAGGGGGTGGCTACGAGCAGTACTTC. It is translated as CAWTSGGGYEQYF.

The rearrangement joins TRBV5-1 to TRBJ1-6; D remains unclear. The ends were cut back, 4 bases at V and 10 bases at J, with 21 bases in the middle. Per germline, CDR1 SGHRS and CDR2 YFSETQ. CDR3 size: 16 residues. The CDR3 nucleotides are TGCGCCAGCAGCCCGGAGGGAGGGAGTGTTGGCTCACCCCTCCACTTT. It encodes CASSPEGGSVGSPLHF.

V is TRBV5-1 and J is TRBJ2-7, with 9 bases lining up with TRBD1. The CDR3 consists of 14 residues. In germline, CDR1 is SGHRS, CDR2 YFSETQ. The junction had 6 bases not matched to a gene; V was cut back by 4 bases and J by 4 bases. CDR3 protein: CASSPGTGFYEQYF. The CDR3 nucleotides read TGCGCCAGCAGCCCCGGGACAGGGTTTTACGAGCAGTACTTC.